This is a list of T cell receptor beta chains from one sample in a study of CD8+ T cells in alopecia areata. Generated by immunoSEQ multiplex PCR, the TCRdb table keeps only in-frame clones and is missing some. Of 150,000 to 200,000 clones listed, more than 55% are singletons. Sequencing was performed on CD4+ T cells sorted from blood, taken around week 49, from a patient treated with tofacitinib. The source of these receptors is a human donor with alopecia areata. CDR3s include the opening cysteine and the closing phenylalanine or tryptophan. A D gene is named only where the DNA matches it firmly. Size tells how often a clone was seen (once, few, many) or the class of an expanded clone, and some rows leave it out.

D	V	J	size	DNA	CDR3
TRBD1	TRBV18	TRBJ1-4	.	TGTGCCAGCTCAAAGGACAGGGGCGGCGAAAAACTGTTTTTT	CASSKDRGGEKLFF
TRBD2	TRBV7-2	TRBJ2-3	.	TGTGCCAGCAGCTTAGTGACTAGCGGGTCAGATACGCAGTATTTT	CASSLVTSGSDTQYF
TRBD1	TRBV29-1	TRBJ2-7	.	TGCAGCGCCTCCACAGGGGTGTACGAGCAGTACTTC	CSASTGVYEQYF
.	TRBV9	TRBJ2-1	.	TGTGCCAGCAGCGCGTTAGCTGAGCAGTTCTTC	CASSALAEQFF
.	TRBV5-4	TRBJ2-5	.	TGTGCCAGCAGCTTGAGGAACCAAGAGACCCAGTACTTC	CASSLRNQETQYF
.	TRBV2	TRBJ1-1	.	TGTGCCAGCAGTGCGGCGGGGAACACTGAAGCTTTCTTT	CASSAAGNTEAFF
TRBD2	TRBV10-3	TRBJ2-1	.	TGTGCCATCAGAGAAGCGGGGGGCACCTACAATGAGCAGTTCTTC	CAIREAGGTYNEQFF
.	TRBV2	TRBJ1-2	.	TGTGCCAGCAGTGAAGGCCCCGGGAACGGCTACACCTTC	CASSEGPGNGYTF
.	TRBV5-5	TRBJ1-1	few	TGTGCCAGCAGCTCAGGACAGCCCCTTATGAACACTGAAGCTTTCTTT	CASSSGQPLMNTEAFF
TRBD1	TRBV5-1	TRBJ2-7	.	TGCGCCAGCAGCACCTATCCGGGACAGTCCTACGAGCAGTACTTC	CASSTYPGQSYEQYF
.	TRBV29-1	TRBJ2-3	.	TGCAGCGTTGGGCCTACTAGCACAGATACGCAGTATTTT	CSVGPTSTDTQYF
.	TRBV2	TRBJ2-7	.	TGTGCCAGCAGTGAACCTGCGGGAGAGCAGTACTTC	CASSEPAGEQYF
.	TRBV5-4	TRBJ1-6	.	TGTGCCAGCAGCTTGGAAAATCGGGGGGATTCACCCCTCCACTTT	CASSLENRGDSPLHF
.	TRBV29-1	TRBJ1-1	.	TGCAGCGTTGTTGAACCCCTTAAAGGAGACACTGAAGCTTTCTTT	CSVVEPLKGDTEAFF
TRBD2	TRBV7-6	TRBJ2-5	.	TGTGCCAGCAGCTTAGTGGGGACTAGTCGAGAGACCCAGTACTTC	CASSLVGTSRETQYF
TRBD1	TRBV29-1	TRBJ1-2	.	TGCAGCGTTACCAATACAGGGGACCGGGATGGCTACACCTTC	CSVTNTGDRDGYTF
.	TRBV7-8	TRBJ1-5	.	TGTGCCAGCAGCTTAGTCCAGTACAATCAGCCCCAGCATTTT	CASSLVQYNQPQHF
TRBD1	TRBV30	TRBJ1-2	.	TGTGCCTGGAGCCCCGGACAGGGGAATTATGGCTACACCTTC	CAWSPGQGNYGYTF
.	TRBV30	TRBJ1-4	.	TGTGCCTGGAGGGGGGGAGGCGCATCACAGCAACTGTTTTTT	CAWRGGGASQQLFF
.	TRBV7-3	TRBJ2-3	.	TGTGCCAGCAGCCGACTAGTGGCAGATACGCAGTATTTT	CASSRLVADTQYF
TRBD1	TRBV29-1	TRBJ2-2	few	TGCAGCGTTTCGACAGGGGCCACCGGGGAGCTGTTTTTT	CSVSTGATGELFF
.	TRBV29-1	TRBJ2-1	.	TGCAGCGTTAACCCAGGCGGAGAGCAGTTCTTC	CSVNPGGEQFF
.	TRBV29-1	TRBJ2-1	.	TGCAGCGTGGAACTTTACAATGAGCAGTTCTTC	CSVELYNEQFF
TRBD1	TRBV5-1	TRBJ1-1	.	TGCGCCAGCAGCTTGAGGGACAGCTCAGCGGCTTTCTTT	CASSLRDSSAAFF
TRBD2	TRBV4-1	TRBJ2-2	.	TGCGCCAGCAGCCAGAGGGAATTAGCGGGGGGGCCGGTCACCGGGGAGCTGTTTTTT	CASSQRELAGGPVTGELFF
.	TRBV4-1	TRBJ2-1	.	TGCGCCAGCAGCCAAGATCAGGGATCCTCCTACAATGAGCAGTTCTTC	CASSQDQGSSYNEQFF
.	TRBV5-1	TRBJ2-5	.	TGCGCCAGCAGCTTGGGATGGTTGCAGGGTCGGAGCGGAGAGACCCAGTACTTC	CASSLGWLQGRSGETQYF
TRBD1	TRBV6-5	TRBJ1-2	.	TGTGCCAGCAGTTCGACAGGGGACTATGGCTACACCTTC	CASSSTGDYGYTF
.	TRBV2	TRBJ2-5	.	TGTGCCAGCAGTGGGGCGGAGACCCAGTACTTC	CASSGAETQYF
.	TRBV27	TRBJ2-7	.	TGTGCCAGCTGGGCAAGAACATTCTACGAGCAGTACTTC	CASWARTFYEQYF
.	TRBV14	TRBJ2-3	few	TGTGCCAGCAGCCAAGGTAGTACCACAGATACGCAGTATTTT	CASSQGSTTDTQYF
.	TRBV18	TRBJ1-1	few	TGTGCCAGCTCACCGGGCTTAGACTCGTACACTGAAGCTTTCTTT	CASSPGLDSYTEAFF
.	TRBV25-1	TRBJ1-2	.	TGTGCCAGCAGTGAATCGGGGGTCGGCTACACCTTC	CASSESGVGYTF
TRBD2	TRBV4-3	TRBJ2-3	few	TGCGCCAGCAGCCAAACGCAAGCGGGAAGCGATACGCAGTATTTT	CASSQTQAGSDTQYF
.	TRBV7-2	TRBJ2-6	.	TGTGCCAGCAGCGCGCCGAGCTCTGGGGCCAACGTCCTGACTTTC	CASSAPSSGANVLTF
TRBD1	TRBV29-1	TRBJ1-2	.	TGCAGCGTTGAGGTTGACAGGGGCCATGGCTACACCTTC	CSVEVDRGHGYTF
TRBD2	TRBV15	TRBJ2-1	.	TGTGCCACCGCCCCGGGACTAGCGGGGTATGAGCAGTTCTTC	CATAPGLAGYEQFF
.	TRBV18	TRBJ1-2	.	TGTGCCAGCTCACCACCGTCACATCAATATGGCTACACCTTC	CASSPPSHQYGYTF
TRBD2	TRBV7-2	TRBJ2-3	.	TGTGCCAGCACCTCGGGGGGGACGAGCACAGATACGCAGTATTTT	CASTSGGTSTDTQYF
.	TRBV4-3	TRBJ2-7	.	TGCGCCAGCAGCCAAGATCCGTCCCCTGTCCTCGAGCAGTACTTC	CASSQDPSPVLEQYF
.	TRBV30	TRBJ2-1	.	TGTGCCTGGAGTGAGGGGGTTCGGCTAGGTGAGCAGTTCTTC	CAWSEGVRLGEQFF
TRBD1	TRBV29-1	TRBJ2-7	.	TGCAGCGTTGTAGGGACAGGGGCCTACGAGCAGTACTTC	CSVVGTGAYEQYF
.	TRBV6-5	TRBJ2-3	.	TGTGCCAGCAGTTACATGGGGGGCGGCACAGATACGCAGTATTTT	CASSYMGGGTDTQYF
.	TRBV7-2	TRBJ1-5	once	TGTGCCAGCAGCTTTTTGGGCGATCAGCCCCAGCATTTT	CASSFLGDQPQHF
TRBD1	TRBV5-1	TRBJ1-2	.	TGCGCCAGCAGCTTGGAAGCGACAGGGGATGGCTACACCTTC	CASSLEATGDGYTF
TRBD1	TRBV7-3	TRBJ1-3	.	TGTGCCAGCAGCCAGGGGACAGGGGCTGGAAACACCATATATTTT	CASSQGTGAGNTIYF
.	TRBV5-1	TRBJ2-5	.	TGCGCCAGCAGCTCCGGGACTCAGGGGGAGACCCAGTACTTC	CASSSGTQGETQYF
.	TRBV19	TRBJ2-5	.	TGTGCCAGTAGTGATATCGGGACCCAGCGAGGGGAGACCCAGTACTTC	CASSDIGTQRGETQYF
.	TRBV5-1	TRBJ2-3	.	TGCGCCAGCAGCTTGGACCTTAGAACAGATACGCAGTATTTT	CASSLDLRTDTQYF
.	TRBV29-1	TRBJ2-7	.	TGCAGCGTTGATACAGGAGCCTACGAGCAGTACTTC	CSVDTGAYEQYF
.	TRBV6-1	TRBJ2-6	few	TGTGCCAGCAGTGATCCGGGGAGCCCTTCTGGGGCCAACGTCCTGACTTTC	CASSDPGSPSGANVLTF
.	TRBV11-1	TRBJ2-1	once	TGTGCCAGCAGCTGGTACATAACCGAAGAGCAGTTCTTC	CASSWYITEEQFF
.	TRBV9	TRBJ2-2	.	TGTGCCAGCAGCGAAGGAGCCCGATCTTCGAACACCGGGGAGCTGTTTTTT	CASSEGARSSNTGELFF
TRBD2	TRBV28	TRBJ2-1	few	TGTGCCAGCAGGATAGCGGGGGGTAGGATGAATGAGCAGTTCTTC	CASRIAGGRMNEQFF
TRBD1	TRBV18	TRBJ1-1	few	TGTGCCAGCTCACCGAGCGCCGGGACAGTCAACACTGAAGCTTTCTTT	CASSPSAGTVNTEAFF
.	TRBV30	TRBJ2-7	.	TGTGCCGGAGCCAGGGCGAGCTCCTACGAGCAGTACTTC	CAGARASSYEQYF
.	TRBV14	TRBJ1-1	.	TGTGCCAGCAGCCAAGAGATCCTCAACACTGAAGCTTTCTTT	CASSQEILNTEAFF